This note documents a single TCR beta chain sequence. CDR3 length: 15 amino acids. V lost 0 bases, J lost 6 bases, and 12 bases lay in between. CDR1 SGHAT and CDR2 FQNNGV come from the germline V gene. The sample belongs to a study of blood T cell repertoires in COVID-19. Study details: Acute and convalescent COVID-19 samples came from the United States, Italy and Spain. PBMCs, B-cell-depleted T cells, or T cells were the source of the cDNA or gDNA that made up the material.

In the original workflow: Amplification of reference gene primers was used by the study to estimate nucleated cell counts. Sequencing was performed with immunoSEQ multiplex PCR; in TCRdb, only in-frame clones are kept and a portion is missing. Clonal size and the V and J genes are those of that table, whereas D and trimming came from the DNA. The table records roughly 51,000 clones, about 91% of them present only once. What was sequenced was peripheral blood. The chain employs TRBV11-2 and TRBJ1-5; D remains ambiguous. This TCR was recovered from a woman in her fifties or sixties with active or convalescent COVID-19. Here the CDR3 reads CASSLDRGKGQPQHF. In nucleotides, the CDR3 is TGTGCCAGCAGCTTAGATAGAGGGAAGGGTCAGCCCCAGCATTTT.